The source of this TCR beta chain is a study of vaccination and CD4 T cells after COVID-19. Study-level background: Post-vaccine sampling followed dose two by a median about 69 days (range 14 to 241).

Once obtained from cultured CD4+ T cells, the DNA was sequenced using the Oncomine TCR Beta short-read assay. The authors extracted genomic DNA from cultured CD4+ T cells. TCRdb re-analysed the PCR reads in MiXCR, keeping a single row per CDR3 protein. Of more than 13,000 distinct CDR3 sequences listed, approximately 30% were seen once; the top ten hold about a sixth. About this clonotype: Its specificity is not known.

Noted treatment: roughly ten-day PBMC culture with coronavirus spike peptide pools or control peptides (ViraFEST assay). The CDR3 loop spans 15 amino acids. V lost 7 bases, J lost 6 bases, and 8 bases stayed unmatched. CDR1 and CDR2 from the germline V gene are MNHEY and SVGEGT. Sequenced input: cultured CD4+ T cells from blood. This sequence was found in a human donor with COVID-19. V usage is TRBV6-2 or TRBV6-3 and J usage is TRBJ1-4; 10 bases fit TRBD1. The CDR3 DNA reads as TGTGCCAGCACCAGACCGGGACAGGGGTATGAAAAACTGTTTTTT. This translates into CASTRPGQGYEKLFF.